This T cell receptor beta chain stems from a study of T cell responses to AZD1222 COVID-19 vaccine. Broader study findings: Most donors were white British, females outnumbered males, and clonal diversity was possibly underestimated. Only after the peak T cell response were repertoires sampled. Elevations in Spike-specific TCR breadth and depth followed administration of two AZD1222 doses. Spike-spanning, vaccine-associated CD4 TCRs were dominant at 160-218 and 743-854.

A remark on this clone: Its target is unknown.

Assay used: immunoSEQ multiplex PCR; TCRdb lists only in-frame clones, some missing. The sample lists tens of thousands of clones; roughly 90% were seen once. Sample: peripheral blood, taken on day 0 of AZD1222 vaccination. This sequence was found in an adult in good health.

DNA for the CDR3: TGTGCCAGTAGTACGGACAGGGGGGGCAATCAGCCCCAGCATTTT. Protein: CASSTDRGGNQPQHF. The chain recombines TRBV19 with TRBJ1-5; the match to TRBD1 covers 10 bases. The CDR3 has 15 residues. The germline V gene encodes CDR1 LNHDA and CDR2 SQIVND (reference sequence). V dropped 4 bases and J dropped 2; count of bases not matched to a gene: 2.